The 19 T cell receptor beta chains in this list originate from one sample, sequenced in a study of cytomegalovirus exposure and HLA in healthy donors. The PCR made use of 60 Vbeta and 13 Jbeta primers. Only in-frame clones appear in the TCRdb table, and some are missing; sequencing was by immunoSEQ multiplex PCR. The sample shows 100,000 to 150,000 clones, around four fifths of them seen only once. Sequences were obtained from PBMCs. These receptors all stem from a man between 35 and 55 years old in good health and CMV-seronegative.

This chain links TRBV29-1 with TRBJ1-1; TRBD1 aligns across 8 bases. The V gene's germline CDR1 is SQVTM and CDR2 ANQGSEA. CDR3 length equals 13 residues. V was pared by 4 bases and J by 1 base, with 2 bases of the junction left unmatched. The CDR3: CSVAGQGNTEAFF. CDR3 nucleotides: TGCAGCGTTGCTGGACAGGGGAACACTGAAGCTTTCTTT. The full variable domain, rest sourced from reference TRBV29-1 and TRBJ1-1, is SAVISQKPSRDICQRGTSLTIQCQVDSQVTMMFWYRQQPGQSLTLIATANQGSEATYESGFVIDKFPISRPNLTFSTLTVSNMSPEDSSIYLCSVAGQGNTEAFFGQGTRLTVV.

V gene TRBV18 combines with J gene TRBJ2-7, with 9 bases fitting TRBD2. This CDR3 is 15 amino acids long. Germline V gene sequence: CDR1 KGHSH, CDR2 LQKENI. The junction had 8 bases not matched to a gene; V was cut back by 3 bases and J by 5 bases. The CDR3 region has the DNA TGTGCCAGCTCACCTATTGGCGGGGGGGCCGACGAGCAGTACTTC. It is translated as CASSPIGGGADEQYF.

A note on this clone: Other DNA variants within this sample encode the same CDR3. This chain uses TRBV2 with TRBJ2-7; D perhaps matches TRBD2 (7 bases). Germline V gene lookup returns CDR1 SNHLY and CDR2 FYNNEI. The CDR3 runs 13 residues. V lost 6 bases and J 2 bases, leaving 11 bases between the germline ends. The CDR3 sequence is CASRSRGPYEQYF. The CDR3 region has the DNA TGTGCCAGCAGGTCGCGGGGGCCCTACGAGCAGTACTTC. The full variable domain, its missing parts supplied by reference TRBV2 and TRBJ2-7, is EPEVTQTPSHQVTQMGQEVILRCVPISNHLYFYWYRQILGQKVEFLVSFYNNEISEKSEIFDDQFSVERPDGSNFTLKIRSTKLEDSAMYFCASRSRGPYEQYFGPGTRLTVT.

The chain joins TRBV13 to TRBJ2-5, with no clear D. Between the trimmed V and J ends, which lost 5 bases and 0 bases, there was a span of 7 bases. The CDR3 contains 13 residues. Germline V gene data show CDR1 as PRHDT and CDR2 as FYEKMQ (reference sequence). The CDR3 nucleotides read TGTGCCAGCAGCCGCACAGACCAAGAGACCCAGTACTTC. Protein product: CASSRTDQETQYF.

J is TRBJ1-6 and V is TRBV5-1, with D maybe TRBD1 (5 bases). The CDR3 extends over 15 amino acids. Trimming took off 1 base at V and 9 bases at J, with 14 bases between the two ends. CDR1 and CDR2 from the germline V gene are SGHRS and YFSETQ. CDR3 in amino acids: CASSLLQGDGSPLHF. The CDR3 nucleotides read TGCGCCAGCAGCTTGTTGCAGGGTGACGGTTCACCCCTCCACTTT.

CDR3 protein: CASSPSGTSLTGELFF. CDR3 nucleotide sequence: TGTGCCAGCAGCCCATCCGGGACTAGCCTCACCGGGGAGCTGTTTTTT. The rearrangement links TRBV9 to TRBJ2-2; 9 bases line up with TRBD2. This CDR3 is 16 amino acids long. CDR1 is SGDLS and CDR2 is YYNGEE in the germline V gene. Trimming cost V 4 bases and J 4 bases; bases outside gene matches: 8.

This chain's CDR3 is CASSRGQGSAYEQYF. The DNA of the CDR3 is TGCGCCAGCAGCCGAGGACAGGGCTCTGCCTACGAGCAGTACTTC. The rearrangement uses TRBV4-1 and TRBJ2-7; TRBD1 matches 8 bases. J gave up 2 bases and V 4 bases, and 7 bases lay outside the gene matches. The CDR3 extends over 15 amino acids. CDR1 is MGHRA and CDR2 is YSYEKL in the germline V gene.

This chain connects TRBV19 to TRBJ2-6, with 8 bases lining up with TRBD1. V lost 1 base, J lost 2 bases, and 1 base stayed unmatched. The CDR3 loop spans 16 amino acids. Looked up from germline, CDR1 is LNHDA and CDR2 is SQIVND (reference sequence). CDR3 in amino acids: CASSIVTGAGANVLTF. In DNA form, the CDR3 reads TGTGCCAGTAGTATAGTGACAGGGGCTGGGGCCAACGTCCTGACTTTC. Together with reference TRBV19 and TRBJ2-6, the CDR3 gives the full variable domain: DGGITQSPKYLFRKEGQNVTLSCEQNLNHDAMYWYRQDPGQGLRLIYYSQIVNDFQKGDIAEGYSVSREKKESFPLTVTSAQKNPTAFYLCASSIVTGAGANVLTFGAGSRLTVL.

The chain is built from TRBV7-9 and TRBJ1-2, with D tentatively TRBD1 (5 bases). The length of the CDR3 is 11 residues. V was clipped by 5 bases and J by 10 bases, with 11 bases between them. Per germline, CDR1 SEHNR and CDR2 FQNEAQ (reference sequence). As DNA, the CDR3 is TGTGCCAGCAGCCGACAGACCGCCTACACCTTC. Translation gives CASSRQTAYTF.

This clone was counted a few times. The chain has TRBV2 and TRBJ2-3; D not certain. This CDR3 is 16 amino acids long. Germline CDR1 SNHLY, CDR2 FYNNEI. V lost 6 bases to trimming and J lost 6 bases, with 22 bases between them. The CDR3 reads CASSTRSPILGDTQYF. CDR3 DNA: TGTGCCAGCAGCACACGGTCCCCGATCCTGGGCGATACGCAGTATTTT.

The chain joins TRBV2 to TRBJ2-4; TRBD1 matches 7 bases. Per the germline V gene, CDR1 is SNHLY and CDR2 is FYNNEI. CDR3 length equals 14 residues. The V segment lost 11 bases and the J segment 12 bases; nucleotides outside the gene matches: 19. The CDR3 DNA sequence: TGTGCCTTCGACAGGGATGGTGTTAGGGACAGTCAGTACTTC. Amino acids: CAFDRDGVRDSQYF.

The chain joins TRBV7-2 to TRBJ2-3; 8 bases match TRBD2. Germline V lookup: CDR1 SGHTA, CDR2 FQGNSA. J lost 0 bases, V lost 5 bases, and 7 bases had no gene match. The CDR3 contains 16 residues. Here the CDR3 DNA reads TGTGCCAGCAGCATTCGAGGCGGGGGGAGCACAGATACGCAGTATTTT. Amino acid sequence: CASSIRGGGSTDTQYF.

The chain is built from TRBV7-2 and TRBJ2-1; D unresolved. The V gene lost 5 bases and the J gene lost 5 bases, with 13 bases spanning the gap. Per the germline V gene, CDR1 is SGHTA and CDR2 is FQGNSA. This CDR3 has 14 amino acids. CDR3 amino acids: CASSPRYDNNEQFF. CDR3 nucleotide sequence: TGTGCCAGCAGCCCCAGATACGACAACAATGAGCAGTTCTTC.

This clone was seen a few times. The V call is TRBV18, the J call TRBJ1-1, with unresolved D. This CDR3 has 14 residues. CDR1 is KGHSH and CDR2 is LQKENI in the germline V gene. V shed 0 bases and J shed 4 bases, with 9 bases lying between them. In DNA form, the CDR3 reads TGTGCCAGCTCACCACCGGCCGGGTCCACTGAAGCTTTCTTT. This encodes CASSPPAGSTEAFF.

The chain combines TRBV2 with TRBJ1-2, with 8 bases identical to TRBD1. Germline CDR1 reads SNHLY; CDR2 reads FYNNEI. After removal of 6 bases from V and 1 base from J, the junction contained 10 bases not matched to a gene. This CDR3 is 16 amino acids long. CDR3 nucleotides: TGTGCCAGCAGGGACAGGGCACGCGTTGGTAACTATGGCTACACCTTC. Its translation is CASRDRARVGNYGYTF.

The chain carries TRBV5-7 and TRBJ2-1; 8 bases fit TRBD2. TRBV5-7 is an ORF for which the function is uncertain. CDR3 length: 18 amino acids. J lost 4 bases, V lost 6 bases, and 18 bases had no gene match. CDR3 bases: TGTGCCAGCACCCCACAGGAAGTAGCGGGGTGGGATTACAATGAGCAGTTCTTC. It is translated as CASTPQEVAGWDYNEQFF.

This clone was seen a single time. The chain links TRBV19 to TRBJ1-1; D may be TRBD1 (5 bases). Per the germline V gene, CDR1 is LNHDA and CDR2 is SQIVND (reference sequence). Trimming stripped 6 bases from V and 6 bases from J, with 17 bases between. This CDR3 comprises 14 residues. As DNA, the CDR3 is TGTGCCAGTAGAGGGAGGGGCAGGCGGGCTGAAGCTTTCTTT. Translating it yields CASRGRGRRAEAFF.

This chain joins TRBV7-9 and TRBJ2-6, with 9 bases aligning to TRBD1. Germline CDR1 reads SEHNR; CDR2 reads FQNEAQ (reference sequence). This CDR3 contains 17 residues. Trimming at V came to 5 bases and at J to 3 bases, leaving 8 bases not matched to a gene. In nucleotides, the CDR3 is TGTGCCAGCAGCCTCCGGACAGGGGTGGTTGGGGCCAACGTCCTGACTTTC. Encoded protein: CASSLRTGVVGANVLTF.

This clone was picked up one time. V usage is TRBV5-4 and J usage is TRBJ2-5; no firm D call. Between the trimmed V and J ends, which lost 0 bases and 5 bases, there was a span of 11 bases. The CDR3 has 14 residues. Per the germline V gene, CDR1 is SGHNT and CDR2 is YYREEE (reference sequence). CDR3 residues: CASSLAAGQETQYF. DNA for the CDR3: TGTGCCAGCAGCTTGGCTGCTGGCCAGGAGACCCAGTACTTC.